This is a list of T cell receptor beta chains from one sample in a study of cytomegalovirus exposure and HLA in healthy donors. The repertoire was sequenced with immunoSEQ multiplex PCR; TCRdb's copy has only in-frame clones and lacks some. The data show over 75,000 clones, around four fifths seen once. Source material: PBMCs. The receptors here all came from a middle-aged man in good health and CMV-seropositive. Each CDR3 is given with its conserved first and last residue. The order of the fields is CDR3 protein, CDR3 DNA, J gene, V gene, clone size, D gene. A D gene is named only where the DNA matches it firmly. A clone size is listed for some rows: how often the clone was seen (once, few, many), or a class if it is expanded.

CASSQESQSTDTQYF TGCGCCAGCAGCCAAGAATCCCAGAGCACAGATACGCAGTATTTT TRBJ2-3 TRBV4-1 NA NA
CASSLNGGPEDTQYF TGTGCCAGCAGCTTAAATGGGGGCCCCGAGGATACGCAGTATTTT TRBJ2-3 TRBV7-3 NA NA
CSAWTGPTDTQYF TGCAGCGCTTGGACAGGGCCCACAGATACGCAGTATTTT TRBJ2-3 TRBV29-1 NA TRBD1
CASGQSIGVNTEAFF TGTGCCAGCGGGCAGTCAATAGGGGTGAACACTGAAGCTTTCTTT TRBJ1-1 TRBV28 NA NA
CASMTGGSGANVLTF TGCGCCAGCATGACGGGTGGGTCTGGGGCCAACGTCCTGACTTTC TRBJ2-6 TRBV5-1 NA NA
CASSPSLDSIPGDYGYTF TGTGCCAGCAGCCCATCGCTGGACAGTATACCAGGAGACTATGGCTACACCTTC TRBJ1-2 TRBV7-3 NA NA
CASTLRLAGASRGAGELFF TGTGCCAGCACTTTAAGACTAGCGGGGGCCTCGAGGGGAGCCGGGGAGCTGTTTTTT TRBJ2-2 TRBV2 NA TRBD2
CADRDRVGNEQFF TGTGCGGACCGGGACAGGGTGGGAAATGAGCAGTTCTTC TRBJ2-1 TRBV2 NA TRBD1
CASSGTSGGTYEQYF TGTGCCAGCAGCGGGACTAGCGGGGGAACCTACGAGCAGTACTTC TRBJ2-7 TRBV9 NA TRBD2
CASSLPPGPFDYGYTF TGTGCCAGCAGCCTCCCCCCAGGCCCCTTTGACTATGGCTACACCTTC TRBJ1-2 TRBV21-1 NA NA
CATAGGQGTYEQYF TGTGCCACCGCAGGGGGACAGGGTACCTACGAGCAGTACTTC TRBJ2-7 TRBV6-1 NA TRBD1
CASSLPGSTKNIQYF TGTGCCAGCAGCCTACCGGGTTCTACCAAAAACATTCAGTACTTC TRBJ2-4 TRBV14 few NA
CASSQTNKGGSYEQYF TGCGCCAGCAGCCAAACGAACAAGGGAGGCTCCTACGAGCAGTACTTC TRBJ2-7 TRBV4-1 NA NA
CASSQGEDQPQHF TGCGCCAGCAGCCAGGGTGAGGATCAGCCCCAGCATTTT TRBJ1-5 TRBV4-3 NA NA
CASSEPGFPQYF TGTGCCAGCAGCGAACCAGGGTTTCCGCAGTATTTT TRBJ2-3 TRBV9 NA NA
CAWSVSRDRGHEQYF TGTGCCTGGAGTGTCTCCCGGGACAGGGGCCACGAGCAGTACTTC TRBJ2-7 TRBV30 NA TRBD1
CASSLLGTGVPVGGYTF TGTGCCAGCAGCTTACTCGGGACAGGGGTACCGGTTGGTGGCTACACCTTC TRBJ1-2 TRBV7-2 few TRBD1
CASNDRGGGTEAFF TGTGCCAGCAACGATCGGGGCGGGGGCACTGAAGCTTTCTTT TRBJ1-1 TRBV28 few NA
CASSSQGIQGDTQYF TGCGCCAGCAGCTCACAGGGGATACAAGGAGATACGCAGTATTTT TRBJ2-3 TRBV5-1 once TRBD1
CASSQVPGGTGVSYEQYF TGTGCCAGCAGCCAAGTACCGGGGGGTACAGGAGTCTCCTACGAGCAGTACTTC TRBJ2-7 TRBV14 NA TRBD2
CASSEGQANQPQNF TGTGCCAGCAGCGAAGGACAGGCCAATCAGCCCCAGAATTTT TRBJ1-5 TRBV11-2 NA TRBD1
CASSRTRVAPEAFF TGTGCCAGCTCTAGGACGAGGGTAGCGCCTGAAGCTTTCTTT TRBJ1-1 TRBV18 NA NA
CASSHPGVSRDTQYF TGCGCCAGCAGCCACCCAGGGGTTTCAAGAGATACGCAGTATTTT TRBJ2-3 TRBV4-3 NA NA
CASSEAPSGGARQYF TGTGCCAGCAGCGAAGCTCCTAGCGGGGGGGCACGGCAGTACTTC TRBJ2-7 TRBV9 NA TRBD2
CAISESLLRQGENYGYTF TGTGCCATCAGTGAGTCACTGCTGAGACAGGGTGAGAACTATGGCTACACCTTC TRBJ1-2 TRBV10-3 once TRBD1
CASSPPGGSGANVLTF TGCGCCAGCAGCCCGCCAGGGGGCTCAGGGGCCAACGTCCTGACTTTC TRBJ2-6 TRBV4-1 NA TRBD1
CAWSPGTGGGYTF TGTGCCTGGAGCCCCGGGACAGGGGGTGGCTACACCTTC TRBJ1-2 TRBV30 NA TRBD1
CASSQARRGSTGYTF TGTGCCAGCAGCCAGGCGAGAAGGGGTTCAACCGGCTACACCTTC TRBJ1-2 TRBV7-2 few NA
CASSRDRVDQPQHF TGTGCCAGCAGCCGGGACAGGGTCGATCAGCCCCAGCATTTT TRBJ1-5 TRBV6-5 NA TRBD1
CAWSALTVVHTF TGTGCCTGGAGTGCCCTAACGGTCGTACACACCTTC TRBJ1-2 TRBV30 NA NA
CASSSSGGITDTQYF TGTGCCAGCAGCTCTAGCGGGGGGATCACAGATACGCAGTATTTT TRBJ2-3 TRBV7-9 NA TRBD2
CASSAQAAGGLGEQYF TGCGCCAGCAGCGCCCAGGCGGCGGGGGGCCTAGGGGAGCAGTACTTC TRBJ2-7 TRBV11-2 NA TRBD2
CASSLVLAGANTEAFF TGTGCCAGCAGCTTGGTTCTCGCAGGGGCGAACACTGAAGCTTTCTTT TRBJ1-1 TRBV5-8 NA NA
CASSHRELNQPQHF TGTGCCAGCAGCCACCGGGAGCTCAATCAGCCCCAGCATTTT TRBJ1-5 TRBV7-2 NA NA
CASSQEFNYGYTF TGTGCCAGCAGCCAGGAGTTTAACTATGGCTACACCTTC TRBJ1-2 TRBV14 NA NA
CASSIGQGNTGELFF TGCGCCAGCAGCATAGGACAGGGTAACACCGGGGAGCTGTTTTTT TRBJ2-2 TRBV5-1 NA TRBD1
CASSLDVTEETQYF TGCGCCAGCAGCCTGGACGTTACGGAGGAGACCCAGTACTTC TRBJ2-5 TRBV5-1 NA NA
CASSSGTGFDNQPQYF TGTGCCAGCAGCTCGGGGACAGGGTTTGACAATCAGCCCCAGTATTTT TRBJ2-3 TRBV7-9 NA TRBD1
CASSIVREYSGANVLTF TGTGCCAGTAGTATAGTTCGGGAATACTCTGGGGCCAACGTCCTGACTTTC TRBJ2-6 TRBV19 NA NA
CASSTTSGKQETQYF TGTGCCAGCAGTACGACTAGCGGAAAACAAGAGACCCAGTACTTC TRBJ2-5 TRBV27 few TRBD2
CASSPIYLNTEAFF TGTGCCAGCAGCCCCATCTATCTCAACACTGAAGCTTTCTTT TRBJ1-1 TRBV7-9 NA NA
CASSSLEGKGEPQHF TGTGCCAGCAGCTCTTTGGAGGGGAAGGGTGAGCCCCAGCATTTT TRBJ1-5 TRBV9 NA NA
CASSEALRVAGNSPLNF TGTGCCAGCAGTGAAGCGCTTCGGGTGGCAGGGAATTCACCCCTCAACTTT TRBJ1-6 TRBV6-1 NA NA
CASSPVSTSSYEQYF TGTGCCAGCAGCCCAGTTTCGACAAGCTCCTACGAGCAGTACTTC TRBJ2-7 TRBV5-5 once NA
CASSLSGQKNEKLFF TGTGCCAGCTCACTATCGGGACAGAAGAATGAAAAACTGTTTTTT TRBJ1-4 TRBV18 NA TRBD1
CASRRGGALRTDTQYF TGTGCCAGCAGACGCGGGGGCGCTCTGAGAACAGATACGCAGTATTTT TRBJ2-3 TRBV5-4 once NA
CASSQALGGGTDTQYF TGCGCCAGCAGCCAGGCTCTTGGGGGGGGCACAGATACGCAGTATTTT TRBJ2-3 TRBV4-3 NA TRBD2
CASRMGLVNSPLHF TGTGCCAGCAGGATGGGCCTCGTGAATTCACCCCTCCACTTT TRBJ1-6 TRBV6-5 NA NA
CASSPGTSGGGTVLTF TGTGCCAGTAGTCCCGGGACTAGCGGGGGCGGGACCGTCCTGACTTTC TRBJ2-6 TRBV19 NA TRBD2
CASSWRAEGSEQYF TGTGCCAGCAGCTGGAGAGCTGAGGGCAGCGAGCAGTACTTC TRBJ2-7 TRBV7-2 NA NA
CASRRRERLNTEAFF TGTGCCAGCAGGCGACGGGAGAGACTGAACACTGAAGCTTTCTTT TRBJ1-1 TRBV27 NA NA
CASSQQTGTNYGYTF TGTGCCAGCAGCCAACAGACAGGGACTAACTATGGCTACACCTTC TRBJ1-2 TRBV4-2 NA TRBD1
CASSLAGTTFTDTQYF TGTGCCAGCTCACTAGCCGGGACTACCTTCACAGATACGCAGTATTTT TRBJ2-3 TRBV18 NA TRBD2